The rows below give T cell receptor beta chains drawn from one sample of a study of cytomegalovirus exposure and HLA in healthy donors. TCRdb keeps only in-frame clones here, not all; method: immunoSEQ multiplex PCR. Among 150,000 to 200,000 clones listed, about 90% were seen once. The sequenced sample consisted of PBMCs. These receptors all stem from a woman between 18 and 29 years old in good health and CMV-seropositive. Both conserved end residues are part of each CDR3. A D gene is named only where the DNA matches it firmly. Only some rows state a clone size, as once, few, many or a class for expanded clones.

V	size	J	D	DNA	CDR3
TRBV6-5	.	TRBJ1-4	.	TGTGCCAGCAGTTACTCGAACAGGGCAACTAATGAAAAACTGTTTTTT	CASSYSNRATNEKLFF
TRBV14	.	TRBJ2-7	TRBD2	TGTGCCAGCAGCCAAGGGGGGTTGTTGAGCGGGAGTAAGTTTCCCTACGAGCAGTACTTC	CASSQGGLLSGSKFPYEQYF
TRBV28	.	TRBJ2-7	.	TGTGCCAGCAGCCGGGAGAGAGGCGAGCAGTACTTC	CASSRERGEQYF
TRBV7-9	.	TRBJ1-1	TRBD1	TGTGCCAGCAGCAAGACAGGGGCTTCGAACACTGAAGCTTTCTTT	CASSKTGASNTEAFF
TRBV28	.	TRBJ1-5	.	TGTGCCAGCAGTCCAGGACAGCATCAGCCCCAGCATTTT	CASSPGQHQPQHF
TRBV6-1	.	TRBJ2-7	TRBD1	TGTGCCAGCAGTGTCGACAGGGGCTCCTACGAGCAGTACTTC	CASSVDRGSYEQYF
TRBV29-1	.	TRBJ2-1	TRBD2	TGCAGCGTTGTGAGACTAGCGGGAGGGCCGGGCGAGCAGTTCTTC	CSVVRLAGGPGEQFF
TRBV27	.	TRBJ1-5	.	TGTGCCAGCAGTTTAACCGGGGTGAGCAATCAGCCCCAGCATTTT	CASSLTGVSNQPQHF
TRBV2	.	TRBJ2-1	TRBD1	TGTGCCAGCAGGGGGCCGGGGGGACAGGGAGGCAATGAGCAGTTCTTC	CASRGPGGQGGNEQFF
TRBV5-1	.	TRBJ2-7	TRBD1	TGCGCCAGCAGGGAAGGACAGGGGGATAGGTACGAGCAGTACTTC	CASREGQGDRYEQYF
TRBV18	.	TRBJ1-1	.	TGTGCCAGCTCACCCAAAATGAACACTGAAGCTTTCTTT	CASSPKMNTEAFF
TRBV7-6	.	TRBJ2-5	.	TGTGCCAGCAGCTCAGAGACAGAGCAAGAGACCCAGTACTTC	CASSSETEQETQYF
TRBV11-2	once	TRBJ2-1	TRBD2	TGTGCCAGCAGCTCCCTCGTGCGGGGGGCTTACAATGAGCAGTTCTTC	CASSSLVRGAYNEQFF
TRBV7-2	.	TRBJ2-3	TRBD2	TGTGCCAGCAGCTTCCCGGGACTAGCGGGGAGCACAGATACGCAGTATTTT	CASSFPGLAGSTDTQYF
TRBV15	once	TRBJ1-4	.	TGTGCCACCAGTGCTGGGTTTCGGGGTACAACTAATGAAAAACTGTTTTTT	CATSAGFRGTTNEKLFF
TRBV6-5	.	TRBJ1-5	.	TGTGCCAGCAGTTACCGTCAGGCAGGTCAGCCCCAGCATTTT	CASSYRQAGQPQHF
TRBV7-9	.	TRBJ1-3	.	TGTGCCAGCAGCTTAGAAGGGGCTGGTGGAAACACCATATATTTT	CASSLEGAGGNTIYF
TRBV6-1	.	TRBJ1-1	.	TGTGCCAGCAGTGAAGCGTCGCGGGGTTTTGAAGCTTTCTTT	CASSEASRGFEAFF
TRBV7-9	.	TRBJ2-7	.	TGTGCCAGCAGCTTAGGAACTAGAACCCATCCCCTCTACGAGCAGTACTTC	CASSLGTRTHPLYEQYF
TRBV19	.	TRBJ1-1	.	TGTGCCAGTAGTATAGCGGAGGGGAGCACTGAAGCTTTCTTT	CASSIAEGSTEAFF
TRBV7-6	.	TRBJ1-4	TRBD1	TGTGCCAGCAGCTTGGACAGGGGGCATGAAAATGAAAAACTGTTTTTT	CASSLDRGHENEKLFF
TRBV27	.	TRBJ2-7	TRBD1	TGTGCCAGCAGTTTATCGTGGGACAGGGTCCCACACGAGCAGTACTTC	CASSLSWDRVPHEQYF
TRBV5-1	.	TRBJ2-7	.	TGCGCCAGCAGCCCCCGATCGGACAGAAGCTACGAGCAGTACTTC	CASSPRSDRSYEQYF
TRBV4-1	.	TRBJ2-6	TRBD2	TGCGCCAGCAGCCAAGGCGGGGGGGGCACCTCTGGGGCCAACGTCCTGACTTTC	CASSQGGGGTSGANVLTF
TRBV10-3	.	TRBJ2-4	TRBD2	TGTGCCATCAGTGACCCCTCCTTGACTAGCCTAGCCAAAAACATTCAGTACTTC	CAISDPSLTSLAKNIQYF
TRBV19	.	TRBJ2-3	.	TGTGCCAGTAGTATCACCCAGGGATCTGGCACAGATACGCAGTATTTT	CASSITQGSGTDTQYF
TRBV5-1	.	TRBJ2-1	.	TGCGCCAGCAGGACCGGGACTGGGTACAATGAGCAGTTCTTC	CASRTGTGYNEQFF
TRBV5-4	once	TRBJ2-1	TRBD2	TGTGCCAGCAGCGTGACTAGCGGGAGCCACTACAATGAGCAGTTCTTC	CASSVTSGSHYNEQFF
TRBV7-2	.	TRBJ1-2	.	TGTGCCAGCAGCTTAGGTATTCGGGGGGCGCTACATGGCTACACCTTC	CASSLGIRGALHGYTF
TRBV5-1	.	TRBJ2-6	.	TGCGCCAGCAGCCGCAATGGAGGGGCTGGGGCCAACGTCCTGACTTTC	CASSRNGGAGANVLTF